Sequencing of this T cell receptor (beta chain) was carried out in a study of a mutant IDH1 vaccine in newly diagnosed glioma. Noted time point: week 23, last vaccination. Every single dose of the vaccine, 300 ug of mutant IDH1 20-mer peptide, came with topical imiquimod. Each donor presented with a new WHO grade 3 or 4 astrocytoma that tested IDH1-mutant and showed ATRX loss. This CDR3 has 15 residues. V lost 6 bases, J lost 1 base, and 13 bases lay in between. The germline CDR1 and CDR2 sequences are MGHDK and SYGVNS. The table came from immunoSEQ multiplex PCR; TCRdb's copy has only in-frame clones and leaves some out. The table lists about 54,000 clones, more than 75% of them singletons, with about 1.4% in the top ten. Concerning this clone itself: The antigen remains unidentified.

The sample consisted of PBMCs, taken from a glioma patient whose treatment included an IDH1 peptide vaccine. The rearrangement links TRBV25-1 to TRBJ2-1; the D is unclear. This receptor was taken from a man aged 40-49 years with glioma. DNA of the CDR3: TGTGCCAGCAGAGCCGGGCCACCATCCTACAATGAGCAGTTCTTC. It encodes CASRAGPPSYNEQFF. Complete variable domain (other parts from reference TRBV25-1 and TRBJ2-1): EADIYQTPRYLVIGTGKKITLECSQTMGHDKMYWYQQDPGMELHLIHYSYGVNSTEKGDLSSESTVSRIRTEHFPLTLESARPSHTSQYLCASRAGPPSYNEQFFGPGTRLTVL.